A single sample is the source of the 20 T cell receptor beta chains below, sequenced in a study of response to subunit inactivated influenza vaccine. One entry per CDR3 protein results from TCRdb running MiXCR on the RT-PCR reads. The table records roughly 290,000 distinct CDR3 sequences, 20% to 25% of them present only once. The sequencing here drew on PBMCs from blood, taken about 20 months after vaccination. The receptors derive from a man aged 50 to 75 who received an inactivated influenza vaccine.

The genes are TRBV4-2 and TRBJ2-2; maybe TRBD1 (6 bases). V gave up 3 bases and J gave up 3 bases, with 14 bases separating them. CDR1 and CDR2 (germline): LGHNA, YNFKEQ. The CDR3 extends over 16 amino acids. This CDR3 is CASSQGRGAHTGELFF. The CDR3 bases are TGTGCCAGCAGCCAGGGCAGGGGCGCACACACCGGGGAGCTGTTTTTT.

This clonotype occurred many times. This chain uses TRBV11-2 with TRBJ1-2, with D hard to call. Trimming left V 5 bases short and J 4 bases short, with 11 bases between. CDR3 length: 13 residues. CDR1 is SGHAT, CDR2 FQNNGV, per germline. CDR3 region: CASSQRGFYGYTF. The DNA of the CDR3 is TGTGCCAGCAGCCAACGGGGATTCTATGGCTACACCTTC.

CDR3 DNA sequence: TGCGCCAGCAGCCAAGATGGGGTCGGGCAGGGGCGAGGGTCACCCCTCCACTTT. Its translation: CASSQDGVGQGRGSPLHF. The chain uses TRBV4-3 and TRBJ1-6; D may be TRBD1 (6 bases). Germline V CDR1 and CDR2: LGHNA, YSLEER. With 0 bases removed from V and 10 bases from J, the gap between germline ends came to 22 bases. The CDR3 contains 18 residues.

The V and J genes are TRBV20-1 and TRBJ2-3; 16 bases are a match to TRBD2. The V segment lost 7 bases and the J segment 1 base; nucleotides outside the gene matches: 11. Germline assignment: CDR1 DFQATT and CDR2 SNEGSKA (reference sequence). The CDR3 runs to 18 residues. The CDR3 protein is CSVLVGLAGGYRTDTQYF. In nucleotides, the CDR3 is TGCAGTGTGCTGGTGGGACTAGCGGGGGGGTACCGCACAGATACGCAGTATTTT.

The chain combines TRBV6-1 with TRBJ2-7; D might be TRBD1 (5 bases). V lost 5 bases, J lost 3 bases, and 14 bases lay in between. This CDR3 has 14 residues. Looked up from germline, CDR1 is MNHNS and CDR2 is SASEGT. CDR3: CASSTKFQGYEQYF. The CDR3, as DNA: TGTGCCAGCAGTACAAAATTTCAGGGCTACGAGCAGTACTTC.

The chain combines TRBV18 with TRBJ1-1, with D unclear. Trimming pared 0 bases from V and 1 base from J, leaving 6 bases between. CDR1 is KGHSH and CDR2 is LQKENI in the germline V gene. The CDR3 sequence is 14 residues long. The CDR3 DNA reads as TGTGCCAGCTCACCACCGGCTGGGAACACTGAAGCTTTCTTT. Amino acid sequence: CASSPPAGNTEAFF.

This clonotype was observed many times. The CDR3 here is CSVPRRGSYNEQFF. The CDR3 region has the DNA TGCAGCGTCCCCCGACGGGGCTCCTACAATGAGCAGTTCTTC. This sequence joins TRBV29-1 and TRBJ2-1, with a possible D match to TRBD2 (5 bases). The CDR3 is made up of 14 amino acids. Germline lookup yields CDR1 SQVTM and CDR2 ANQGSEA. V was shortened by 6 bases and J by 0 bases, with 12 bases between the two germline ends.

This clonotype was detected a few times. The chain uses TRBV7-2 and TRBJ1-1; 8 bases map to TRBD1. J lost 5 bases, V lost 3 bases, and 5 bases had no gene match. This CDR3 comprises 14 residues. In germline, CDR1 is SGHTA, CDR2 FQGNSA. This CDR3 reads CASSLNRGETEAFF. CDR3 sequence (DNA): TGTGCCAGCAGCTTGAACAGGGGGGAGACTGAAGCTTTCTTT.

V and J are TRBV29-1 and TRBJ2-7; weak D call: TRBD2 (7 bases). Germline CDR1 is SQVTM and CDR2 is ANQGSEA. Deletions cut 3 bases from V and 3 bases from J, with 15 bases between. The length of the CDR3 is 14 residues. In DNA form, the CDR3 reads TGCAGCGTTGATACCCGGGGGGCGAACTACGAGCAGTACTTC. This codes for CSVDTRGANYEQYF.

This clonotype has just a few counts. The rearrangement uses TRBV15 and TRBJ1-1; no clear D. The germline V gene encodes CDR1 LNHNV and CDR2 YYDKDF (reference sequence). CDR3 size: 13 residues. V was clipped by 3 bases and J by 11 bases, with 16 bases between them. The CDR3 is CATSSGTTPRAFF. The CDR3 nucleotides are TGTGCCACCAGCAGTGGAACAACCCCGCGGGCTTTCTTT.

This chain connects TRBV20-1 to TRBJ1-1; D is undetermined. Germline CDR1 reads DFQATT; CDR2 reads SNEGSKA (reference sequence). Trimming took off 4 bases at V and 8 bases at J, with 17 bases between the two ends. The CDR3 runs to 13 residues. Here the CDR3 reads CSATKGTAQEAFF. The DNA of the CDR3 is TGCAGTGCTACCAAGGGCACAGCACAAGAAGCTTTCTTT.

This chain connects TRBV7-8 to TRBJ1-6; D is uncertain. The CDR3 is made up of 13 amino acids. V was clipped by 5 bases and J by 8 bases, with 10 bases between them. CDR1 is SGHVS, CDR2 FQNEAQ, per germline. The CDR3 is CASSALTDSPLHF. The CDR3 DNA is TGTGCCAGCAGCGCATTAACGGATTCACCCCTCCACTTT. Full variable domain (rest looked up from reference TRBV7-8 and TRBJ1-6): GAGVSQSPRYKVAKRGQDVALRCDPISGHVSLFWYQQALGQGPEFLTYFQNEAQLDKSGLPSDRFFAERPEGSVSTLKIQRTQQEDSAVYLCASSALTDSPLHFGNGTRLTVT.

This clonotype was observed at least ten times. The chain combines TRBV7-9 with TRBJ1-5, with no clear D. This CDR3 has 13 residues. Trimming took off 1 base at V and 4 bases at J, with 5 bases between the two ends. CDR1 is SEHNR, CDR2 FQNEAQ, per germline (reference sequence). CDR3 DNA: TGTGCCAGCAGCTTAGATCAGAATCAGCCCCAGCATTTT. Its translation is CASSLDQNQPQHF.

A few counts support this clonotype. The V and J genes are TRBV12-3 or TRBV12-4 and TRBJ2-3; D possibly corresponds to TRBD2 (6 bases). The length of the CDR3 is 16 residues. Trimming removed 7 bases from V and 0 bases from J, with 17 bases in between. In DNA form, the CDR3 reads TGTGCCAGCAAAGAAATGGTAGCGGCTAGCACAGATACGCAGTATTTT. Its protein product is CASKEMVAASTDTQYF.

This sequence joins TRBV4-1 and TRBJ1-2, with 7 bases matching TRBD1. This CDR3 is built from 17 residues. Germline CDR1 reads MGHRA; CDR2 reads YSYEKL. The V segment lost 1 base and the J segment 2 bases; nucleotides outside the gene matches: 10. CDR3 nucleotides: TGCGCCAGCAGCCAAGGAGGATCCCCGGGACAGAACTATGGCTACACCTTC. Residues: CASSQGGSPGQNYGYTF.

The chain is built from TRBV5-5 and TRBJ1-5; D not resolved. With 1 base removed from V and 7 bases from J, the gap between germline ends came to 9 bases. The germline gives CDR1 SGHKS, CDR2 YYEKEE (reference sequence). The CDR3 sequence is 13 residues long. CDR3 nucleotide sequence: TGTGCCAGCAGCTTGTTTCTAGGGCAGCCCCAGCATTTT. Amino acid sequence: CASSLFLGQPQHF. Variable domain in full (rest from reference TRBV5-5 and TRBJ1-5): DAGVTQSPTHLIKTRGQQVTLRCSPISGHKSVSWYQQVLGQGPQFIFQYYEKEERGRGNFPDRFSARQFPNYSSELNVNALLLGDSALYLCASSLFLGQPQHFGDGTRLSIL.

The rearrangement uses TRBV29-1 and TRBJ2-1; the match to TRBD1 covers 8 bases. The CDR3 contains 13 residues. Germline values: CDR1 SQVTM, CDR2 ANQGSEA. Trimming took 6 bases from V and 5 from J; bases not matched to a gene: 6. In DNA, the CDR3 is TGCAGCGTCGGGGACAGGAGGAACAATGAGCAGTTCTTC. Its translation is CSVGDRRNNEQFF.

This clonotype was observed a handful of times. V usage is TRBV5-1 and J usage is TRBJ2-7, with 8 bases that match TRBD1. The V gene end was trimmed by 5 bases and the J gene end by 0 bases; junction bases not matched to a gene: 16. The CDR3 is 18 amino acids. CDR1 is SGHRS and CDR2 is YFSETQ in the germline V gene. CDR3 protein: CASSKRDRYKSISYEQYF. The CDR3 nucleotides read TGCGCCAGCAGTAAACGGGACAGGTATAAGTCCATCTCCTACGAGCAGTACTTC.

This clonotype turned up a few times. J is TRBJ1-2 and V is TRBV6-5, with D perhaps matching TRBD1 (5 bases). Trimming shortened V by 0 bases and J by 2 bases, and 13 bases separated the two germline ends. The length of the CDR3 is 16 residues. Germline assignment: CDR1 MNHEY and CDR2 SVGAGI. CDR3 sequence: CASSYSRGGLNYGYTF. CDR3 coding DNA: TGTGCCAGCAGTTACTCGAGGGGCGGACTCAACTATGGCTACACCTTC.

This chain uses TRBV20-1 with TRBJ2-7; 8 bases are a match to TRBD1. There are 14 residues in the CDR3. Germline trimming cut 6 bases from V and 1 base from J; bases unmatched to any gene: 8. Germline V gene lookup returns CDR1 DFQATT and CDR2 SNEGSKA (reference sequence). This chain's CDR3 is CSASTGETSYEQYF. The CDR3 DNA reads TGCAGTGCATCGACAGGGGAAACGTCCTACGAGCAGTACTTC.